The present entry profiles one T cell receptor (beta chain) with its context. Its antigen is currently unknown. The authors sequenced patients whose flow cytometry had shown CD8+CD57+ cell expansion. The sample belongs to a study of CD8+CD57+ T cells in acquired aplastic anemia. Overall study context: The sorted CD4+ and CD8+ cells yielded an average approximately 3 ug of DNA. Overall study findings and caveats: Twenty-nine CD8+ CDR3 sequences were shared between patients and controls. Levels of CD8+ Simpson's diversity were not significantly distinct in patients versus controls.

Investigators profiled TCR beta VDJ and CDR3 from genomic DNA template. One entry per CDR3 protein results from TCRdb running MiXCR on the reads. The data contain roughly 250,000 distinct CDR3 sequences, 82% of them singletons. The J segment lost 0 bases and the V segment lost 5 bases, leaving 10 bases of the junction unmatched. This CDR3 is 18 amino acids long. Germline lookup yields CDR1 SGHTA and CDR2 FQGNSA. This clonotype was obtained from a human donor with aplastic anemia. Sequencing was done on a sample of sorted CD4+, CD8+, or CD8+CD57+ T cells (not recorded which) from PBMCs. This chain connects TRBV7-2 to TRBJ2-1; TRBD2 matches at 10 bases. The CDR3 here is CASSPGLASSTSYNEQFF. CDR3 nucleotides: TGTGCCAGCAGCCCGGGACTAGCGTCTAGTACCTCCTACAATGAGCAGTTCTTC.